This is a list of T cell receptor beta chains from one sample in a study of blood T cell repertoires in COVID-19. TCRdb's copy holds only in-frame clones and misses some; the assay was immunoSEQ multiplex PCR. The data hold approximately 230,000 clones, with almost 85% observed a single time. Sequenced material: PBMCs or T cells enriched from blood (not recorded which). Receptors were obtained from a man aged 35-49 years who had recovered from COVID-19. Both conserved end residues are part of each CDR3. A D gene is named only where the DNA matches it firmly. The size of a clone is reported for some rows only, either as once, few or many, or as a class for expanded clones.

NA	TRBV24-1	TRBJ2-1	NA	TGTGCCACCAGTGATTTTGGGGGGAGGCTCCATGAGCAGTTCTTC	CATSDFGGRLHEQFF
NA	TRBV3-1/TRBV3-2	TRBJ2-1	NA	TGTGCCAGCAGCCAAGCTAGGAGGGGGGGGAATGAGCAGTTCTTC	CASSQARRGGNEQFF
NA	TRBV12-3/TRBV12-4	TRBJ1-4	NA	TGTGCCAGCAGGTGGGGGGGGAATGAAAAACTGTTTTTT	CASRWGGNEKLFF
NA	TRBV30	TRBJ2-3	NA	TGTGCCTGCCAGGAGGAGGGCAGAGCCCTCGATACGCAGTATTTT	CACQEEGRALDTQYF
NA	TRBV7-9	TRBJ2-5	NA	TGTGCCAGCAGCCCCCGGGGATATAGGGAATTGGAGACCCAGTACTTC	CASSPRGYRELETQYF
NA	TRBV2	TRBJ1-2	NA	TGTGCCAGCGGGGCGGAGATGTATGGCTACACCTTC	CASGAEMYGYTF
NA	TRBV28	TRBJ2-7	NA	TGTGCCAGCAGTTCTCAGAGGGACGAGCAGTACTTC	CASSSQRDEQYF
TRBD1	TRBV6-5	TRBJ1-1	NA	TGTGCCAGCAGTTTACCTCGGGACAGGGGATTCACTGAAGCTTTCTTT	CASSLPRDRGFTEAFF
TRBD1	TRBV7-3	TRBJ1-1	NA	TGTGCCAGCAGCTTATCCGGGACAGGGTACACTGAAGCTTTCTTT	CASSLSGTGYTEAFF
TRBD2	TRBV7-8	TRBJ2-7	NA	TGTGCCAGCAGCCGCACCGGGACTAGCGGTTACTTC	CASSRTGTSGYF
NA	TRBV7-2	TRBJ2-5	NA	TGTGCCAGCACCCCGGAACGGGAGCAAGAGACCCAGTACTTC	CASTPEREQETQYF
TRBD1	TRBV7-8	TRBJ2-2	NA	TGTGCCAGCAGCCCCCGGGACAGGGGTTGGTCCGGGGAGCTGTTTTTT	CASSPRDRGWSGELFF
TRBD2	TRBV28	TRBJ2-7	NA	TGTGCCAGCAGCGGCGGGGGGGTAGTATCCTACGAGCAGTACTTC	CASSGGGVVSYEQYF
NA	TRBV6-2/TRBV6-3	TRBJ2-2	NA	TGTGCCAGCAGTTCCGGGATAATGAACACCGGGGAGCTGTTTTTT	CASSSGIMNTGELFF
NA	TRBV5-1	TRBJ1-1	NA	TGCGCCAGCAGCTCGGGAGGGAGAAACACTGAAGCTTTCTTT	CASSSGGRNTEAFF
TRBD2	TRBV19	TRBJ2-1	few	TGTGCCACAGCCCCGGGACTAGCGGGACGGGAGCAGTTCTTC	CATAPGLAGREQFF
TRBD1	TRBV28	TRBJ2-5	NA	TGTGCCAGCAGTTTAAGGGACAGGGGCCTGGGGACCCAGTACTTC	CASSLRDRGLGTQYF
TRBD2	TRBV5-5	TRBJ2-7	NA	TGTGCCCGCGACCGGGGGGGGCGCGGGGGGTACGAGCAGTACTTC	CARDRGGRGGYEQYF
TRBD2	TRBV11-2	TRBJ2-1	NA	TGTGCCAGCAGCTTAGTCCAGCGGGAGCGTTCTATAAATGAGCAGTTCTTC	CASSLVQRERSINEQFF
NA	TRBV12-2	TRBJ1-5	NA	TGTGCAAGTCGCTACCTGAGGGGACAGCCCAATCAGCCCCAGCATTTT	CASRYLRGQPNQPQHF
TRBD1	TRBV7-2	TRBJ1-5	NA	TGTGCCAGCAGCCTACTAGGGACAGTAATCAATCAGCCCCAGCATTTT	CASSLLGTVINQPQHF
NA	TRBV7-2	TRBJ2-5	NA	TGTGCCAGCAGCTTAGTCCGGGGGGAGACCCAGTACTTC	CASSLVRGETQYF
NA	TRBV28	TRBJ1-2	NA	TGTGCCAGCAGTTTGGTCCAGGGCTACTATGGCTACACCTTC	CASSLVQGYYGYTF
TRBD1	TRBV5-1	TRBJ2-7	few	TGCGCCAGCAGCGGACAGGGAAGCTCCTACGAGCAGTACTTC	CASSGQGSSYEQYF